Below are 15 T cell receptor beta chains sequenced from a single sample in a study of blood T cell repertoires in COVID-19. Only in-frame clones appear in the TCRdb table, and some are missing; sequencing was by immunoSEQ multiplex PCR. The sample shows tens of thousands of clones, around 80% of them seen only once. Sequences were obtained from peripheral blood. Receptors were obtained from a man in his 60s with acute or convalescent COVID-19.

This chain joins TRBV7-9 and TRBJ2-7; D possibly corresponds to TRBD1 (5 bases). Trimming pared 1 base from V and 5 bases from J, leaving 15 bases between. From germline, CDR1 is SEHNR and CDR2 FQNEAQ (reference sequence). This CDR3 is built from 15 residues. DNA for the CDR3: TGTGCCAGCAGCTTAGGGGCAGGGTTGGGGCACGAGCAGTACTTC. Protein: CASSLGAGLGHEQYF.

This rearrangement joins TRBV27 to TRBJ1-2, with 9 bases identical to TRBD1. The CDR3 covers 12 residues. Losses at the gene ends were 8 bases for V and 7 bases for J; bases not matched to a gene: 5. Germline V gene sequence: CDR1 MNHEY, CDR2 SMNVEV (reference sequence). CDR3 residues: CASSGTGFGYTF. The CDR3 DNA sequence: TGTGCCAGCTCCGGGACAGGGTTTGGCTACACCTTC.

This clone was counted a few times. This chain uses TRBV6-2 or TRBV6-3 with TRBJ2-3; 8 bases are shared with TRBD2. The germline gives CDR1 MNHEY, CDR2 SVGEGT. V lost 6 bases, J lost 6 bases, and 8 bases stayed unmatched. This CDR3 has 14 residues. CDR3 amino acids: CASSKGLEADTQYF. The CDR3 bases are TGTGCCAGCAGCAAGGGACTAGAGGCGGATACGCAGTATTTT.

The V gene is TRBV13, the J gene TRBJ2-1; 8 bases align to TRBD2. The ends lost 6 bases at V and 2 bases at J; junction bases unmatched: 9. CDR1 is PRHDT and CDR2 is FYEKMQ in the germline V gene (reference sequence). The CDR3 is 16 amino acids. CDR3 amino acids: CASRSRGGGPYNEQFF. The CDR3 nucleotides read TGTGCCAGCAGAAGTCGGGGCGGGGGGCCCTACAATGAGCAGTTCTTC.

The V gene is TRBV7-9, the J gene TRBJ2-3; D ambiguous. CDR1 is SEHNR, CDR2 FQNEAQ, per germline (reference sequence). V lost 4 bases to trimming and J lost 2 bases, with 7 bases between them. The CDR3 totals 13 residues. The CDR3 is CASSYRYTDTQYF. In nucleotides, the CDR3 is TGTGCCAGCAGCTACCGGTACACAGATACGCAGTATTTT.

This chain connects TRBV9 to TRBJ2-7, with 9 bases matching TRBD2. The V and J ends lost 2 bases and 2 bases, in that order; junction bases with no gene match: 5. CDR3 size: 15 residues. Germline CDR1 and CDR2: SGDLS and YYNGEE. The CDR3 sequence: CASSVAGTSPYEQYF. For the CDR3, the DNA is TGTGCCAGCAGCGTGGCCGGGACTAGCCCCTACGAGCAGTACTTC.

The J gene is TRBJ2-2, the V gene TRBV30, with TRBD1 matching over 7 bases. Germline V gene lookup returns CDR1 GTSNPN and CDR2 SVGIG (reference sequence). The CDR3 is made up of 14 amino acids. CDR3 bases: TGTGCTTTGACCGGGACAGCGAACACCGGGGAGCTGTTTTTT. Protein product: CALTGTANTGELFF.

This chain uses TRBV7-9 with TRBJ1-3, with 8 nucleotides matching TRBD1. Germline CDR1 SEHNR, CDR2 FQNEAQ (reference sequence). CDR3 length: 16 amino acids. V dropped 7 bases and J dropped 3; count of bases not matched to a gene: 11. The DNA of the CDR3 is TGTGCCAGCATTTTTTCCCAGGGGGCGCATGGAAACACCATATATTTT. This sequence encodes CASIFSQGAHGNTIYF.

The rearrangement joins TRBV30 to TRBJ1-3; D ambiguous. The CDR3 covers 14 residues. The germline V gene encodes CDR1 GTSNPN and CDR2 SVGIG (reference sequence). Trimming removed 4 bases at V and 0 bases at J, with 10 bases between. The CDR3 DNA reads TGTGCCTGGAAAACTGCTTCCTCTGGAAACACCATATATTTT. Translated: CAWKTASSGNTIYF. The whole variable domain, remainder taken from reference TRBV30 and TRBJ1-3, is SQTIHQWPATLVQPVGSPLSLECTVEGTSNPNLYWYRQAAGRGLQLLFYSVGIGQISSEVPQNLSASRPQDRQFILSSKKLLLSDSGFYLCAWKTASSGNTIYFGEGSWLTVV.

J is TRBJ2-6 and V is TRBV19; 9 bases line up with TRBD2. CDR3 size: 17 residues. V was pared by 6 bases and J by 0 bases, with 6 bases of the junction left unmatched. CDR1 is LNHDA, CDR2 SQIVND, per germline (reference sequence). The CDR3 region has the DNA TGTGCCAGTAGGGTAGCGGGGGTAAGCTCTGGGGCCAACGTCCTGACTTTC. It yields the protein CASRVAGVSSGANVLTF.

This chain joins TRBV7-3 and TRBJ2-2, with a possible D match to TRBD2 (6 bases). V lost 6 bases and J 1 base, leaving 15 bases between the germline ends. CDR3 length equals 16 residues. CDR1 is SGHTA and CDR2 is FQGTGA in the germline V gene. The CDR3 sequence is CASSLLGGVNTGELFF. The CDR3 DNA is TGTGCCAGCAGTTTGTTGGGCGGGGTGAACACCGGGGAGCTGTTTTTT.

The CDR3 DNA follows: TGTGCCAGCAGCTTCGGGCTAGCGGGGAGTCTGGAGACCCAGTACTTC. This codes for CASSFGLAGSLETQYF. V usage is TRBV11-3 and J usage is TRBJ2-5, with 9 nucleotides matching TRBD2. V lost 3 bases to trimming and J lost 5 bases; unmatched junction nucleotides: 10. Germline CDR1 is SGHNT and CDR2 is YENEEA. This CDR3 comprises 16 residues.

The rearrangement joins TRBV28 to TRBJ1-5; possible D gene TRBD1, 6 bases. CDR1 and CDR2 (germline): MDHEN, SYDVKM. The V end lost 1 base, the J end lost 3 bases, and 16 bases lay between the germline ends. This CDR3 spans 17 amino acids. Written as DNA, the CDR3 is TGTGCCAGCAGTTTATTTACGAAGGGGGTGAACAATCAGCCCCAGCATTTT. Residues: CASSLFTKGVNNQPQHF.

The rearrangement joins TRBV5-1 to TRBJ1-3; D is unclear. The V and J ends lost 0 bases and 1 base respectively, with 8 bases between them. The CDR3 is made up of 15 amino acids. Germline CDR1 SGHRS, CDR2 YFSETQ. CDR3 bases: TGCGCCAGCAGCTTGGTAGCCGGGTCTGGAAACACCATATATTTT. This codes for CASSLVAGSGNTIYF.

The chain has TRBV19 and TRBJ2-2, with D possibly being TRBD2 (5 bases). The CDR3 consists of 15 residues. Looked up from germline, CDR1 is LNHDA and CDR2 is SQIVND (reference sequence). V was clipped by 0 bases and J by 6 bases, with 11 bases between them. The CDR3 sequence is CASSIERAASGELFF. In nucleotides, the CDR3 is TGTGCCAGTAGTATAGAGAGGGCTGCGTCCGGGGAGCTGTTTTTT.